The 20 T cell receptor beta chains in this list originate from one sample, sequenced in a study of cytotoxic CD8 clonotypes in ibrutinib-treated CLL. TCRdb's copy holds only in-frame clones and misses some; the assay was immunoSEQ multiplex PCR. In the table there are approximately 150,000 clones, 70% to 90% of which are singletons. The sample was PBMCs, taken at disease progression, from a patient treated with ibrutinib. These TCRs come from a human donor with chronic lymphocytic leukemia.

The chain couples TRBV6-5 to TRBJ1-2, with D possibly being TRBD1 (5 bases). The CDR3 is made up of 15 amino acids. CDR1 is MNHEY, CDR2 SVGAGI, per germline. Trimming left V 6 bases short and J 1 base short, with 15 bases between. CDR3 in DNA: TGTGCCAGCAGGACGGGGGGGGTAGTTAACTATGGCTACACCTTC. Translating gives CASRTGGVVNYGYTF.

This clone showed up just once. This sequence joins TRBV2 and TRBJ1-3; D perhaps matches TRBD1 (6 bases). The CDR3 sequence is 16 residues long. Per the germline V gene, CDR1 is SNHLY and CDR2 is FYNNEI. V dropped 2 bases and J dropped 4 bases, with 15 bases sitting between them. The chain's CDR3 is CASSELGHRAGNTIYF. The CDR3, as DNA: TGTGCCAGCAGTGAATTAGGTCACAGGGCAGGAAACACCATATATTTT.

This chain links TRBV7-9 with TRBJ2-1; 10 bases agree with TRBD2. V shed 5 bases and J 7 bases; nucleotides not matched to a gene: 14. The CDR3 covers 17 residues. The germline gives CDR1 SEHNR, CDR2 FQNEAQ (reference sequence). CDR3 DNA sequence: TGTGCCAGCAGCAACCTAACGTGGCTAGCGGGAGAGAATGAGCAGTTCTTC. Its translation: CASSNLTWLAGENEQFF.

The J gene is TRBJ2-5, the V gene TRBV7-8; the D gene is possibly TRBD2 (6 bases). V lost 3 bases and J lost 7, with 12 bases in between. CDR3 length equals 13 residues. Germline values: CDR1 SGHVS, CDR2 FQNEAQ. CDR3 coding DNA: TGTGCCAGCAGCTTCCGACTAGTGGGGACCCAGTACTTC. This translates into CASSFRLVGTQYF.

The chain combines TRBV5-8 with TRBJ1-1; D is ambiguous. In germline, CDR1 is SGHTS, CDR2 YDEGEE. There are 14 residues in the CDR3. The V and J ends lost 0 bases and 6 bases respectively, with 12 bases between them. The CDR3 coding sequence is TGTGCCAGCAGCTTGGTACAGACGCGACCTGAAGCTTTCTTT. It translates to CASSLVQTRPEAFF.

The chain joins TRBV23-1 to TRBJ1-1, with D possibly matching TRBD1 (6 bases). TRBV23-1 is annotated as an ORF whose role is uncertain. V lost 0 bases and J 2 bases, leaving 13 bases between the germline ends. The CDR3 contains 16 residues. Written as DNA, the CDR3 is TGCGCCAGCAGTCAATCGAATCGGGACACAAACACTGAAGCTTTCTTT. The encoded protein is CASSQSNRDTNTEAFF.

This chain connects TRBV4-2 to TRBJ2-5; TRBD1 matches at 7 bases. This CDR3 is built from 15 residues. CDR1 is LGHNA, CDR2 YNFKEQ, per germline. V shed 3 bases, J shed 0 bases, and the junction held 4 bases outside the gene matches. Here the CDR3 reads CASSQGQTYQETQYF. CDR3 sequence (DNA): TGTGCCAGCAGCCAGGGACAGACGTACCAAGAGACCCAGTACTTC.

The chain has TRBV9 and TRBJ1-5; D gene uncertain. The germline CDR1 and CDR2 sequences are SGDLS and YYNGEE. This CDR3 comprises 14 residues. The ends were cut back, 3 bases at V and 1 base at J, with 8 bases in the middle. Written as DNA, the CDR3 is TGTGCCAGCAGCGGGACGGCGAGCAATCAGCCCCAGCATTTT. It yields the protein CASSGTASNQPQHF.

The chain carries TRBV30 and TRBJ1-2, with 9 bases fitting TRBD1. The CDR3 length is 15 residues. Germline V gives CDR1 GTSNPN, CDR2 SVGIG (reference sequence). Losses at the gene ends were 0 bases for V and 4 bases for J; bases not matched to a gene: 6. The CDR3 sequence: CAWSVGTGIVYGYTF. For the CDR3, the DNA is TGTGCCTGGAGTGTAGGGACAGGGATCGTCTATGGCTACACCTTC. Combining the CDR3 with reference TRBV30 and TRBJ1-2 gives the whole variable domain SQTIHQWPATLVQPVGSPLSLECTVEGTSNPNLYWYRQAAGRGLQLLFYSVGIGQISSEVPQNLSASRPQDRQFILSSKKLLLSDSGFYLCAWSVGTGIVYGYTFGSGTRLTVV.

This sequence joins TRBV9 and TRBJ1-1, with D unresolved. Germline assignment: CDR1 SGDLS and CDR2 YYNGEE. The CDR3 runs 15 residues. V was pared by 0 bases and J by 2 bases, with 11 bases between. The DNA of the CDR3 is TGTGCCAGCAGCGTAGGGTTACGGGAAAACACTGAAGCTTTCTTT. This sequence encodes CASSVGLRENTEAFF.

The chain carries TRBV10-3 and TRBJ1-3; the D is unclear. This CDR3 contains 13 residues. The ends were cut back, 6 bases at V and 1 base at J, with 7 bases in the middle. CDR1 is ENHRY, CDR2 SYGVKD, per germline. CDR3 amino acids: CAISHPSGNTIYF. The CDR3 region has the DNA TGTGCCATCAGCCATCCATCTGGAAACACCATATATTTT.

A few counts support this clone. CDR3 in amino acids: CASSVVPSGRETQYF. The DNA for the CDR3 is TGTGCCAGCAGCGTAGTCCCTAGCGGGAGAGAGACCCAGTACTTC. The chain employs TRBV9 and TRBJ2-5; TRBD2 aligns across 10 bases. This CDR3 has 15 amino acids. CDR1 is SGDLS, CDR2 YYNGEE, per germline. V lost 0 bases, J lost 4 bases, and 3 bases stayed unmatched. The full variable domain, with the rest looked up from reference TRBV9 and TRBJ2-5, is DSGVTQTPKHLITATGQRVTLRCSPRSGDLSVYWYQQSLDQGLQFLIQYYNGEERAKGNILERFSAQQFPDLHSELNLSSLELGDSALYFCASSVVPSGRETQYFGPGTRLLVL.

This chain uses TRBV5-4 with TRBJ2-3; no firm D call. The CDR3 is 15 amino acids. Germline V lookup: CDR1 SGHNT, CDR2 YYREEE (reference sequence). Trimming pared 5 bases from V and 2 bases from J, leaving 15 bases between. CDR3 bases: TGTGCCAGCAGTTCTCCGTCGGAGTACACAGATACGCAGTATTTT. Translated, it gives CASSSPSEYTDTQYF.

The chain joins TRBV6-5 to TRBJ1-5; D possibly corresponds to TRBD1 (6 bases). Between the trimmed V and J ends, which lost 4 bases and 7 bases, there was a span of 20 bases. Germline CDR1 reads MNHEY; CDR2 reads SVGAGI. The CDR3 runs 16 residues. CDR3 region: CASSSRPPRGSQPQHF. Written as DNA, the CDR3 is TGTGCCAGCAGTTCACGCCCCCCCAGGGGCTCCCAGCCCCAGCATTTT.

In this sample, this clone turned up once. The chain joins TRBV2 to TRBJ1-5, with D hard to call. Germline V gene sequence: CDR1 SNHLY, CDR2 FYNNEI. The CDR3 has 13 residues. Trimming removed 8 bases from V and 5 bases from J, with 13 bases in between. The CDR3 here is CASGRRRDQPQHF. For the CDR3, the DNA is TGTGCCAGCGGTAGAAGGAGGGATCAGCCCCAGCATTTT.

The rearrangement uses TRBV4-1 and TRBJ2-4, with D perhaps assigned TRBD1 or TRBD2 (5 bases each). CDR3 length: 17 amino acids. Germline CDR1 reads MGHRA; CDR2 reads YSYEKL. Deletions cut 2 bases from V and 0 bases from J, with 14 bases between. CDR3 DNA: TGCGCCAGCAGCCAACAGCAATGGGGGTTAGCCAAAAACATTCAGTACTTC. Translation: CASSQQQWGLAKNIQYF.

The chain has TRBV27 and TRBJ2-7; no firm D call. With 3 bases removed from V and 2 bases from J, the gap between germline ends came to 11 bases. The CDR3 contains 14 residues. The germline CDR1 and CDR2 sequences are MNHEY and SMNVEV (reference sequence). CDR3: CASSFRAVAYEQYF. The CDR3 bases are TGTGCCAGCAGTTTCCGGGCAGTTGCCTACGAGCAGTACTTC.

V gene TRBV7-8 combines with J gene TRBJ2-5; 8 nucleotides match TRBD2. The CDR3 consists of 16 residues. Trimming cost V 5 bases and J 1 base; bases outside gene matches: 9. The germline gives CDR1 SGHVS, CDR2 FQNEAQ. The CDR3 DNA is TGTGCCAGCAGCCCCCGGCGGGGGGCGATCCAAGAGACCCAGTACTTC. It specifies CASSPRRGAIQETQYF.

V and J are TRBV6-5 and TRBJ2-3; perhaps TRBD2 as D (5 bases). V gave up 6 bases and J gave up 10 bases, with 17 bases separating them. The CDR3 consists of 13 residues. Germline V lookup: CDR1 MNHEY, CDR2 SVGAGI. CDR3 nucleotides: TGTGCCAGCAGCCCCCGTCGACGAGCGGCGCAGTATTTT. Encoded protein: CASSPRRRAAQYF.

The V call is TRBV5-1, the J call TRBJ1-4; weak D call: TRBD1 (5 bases). Trimming stripped 1 base from V and 8 bases from J, with 21 bases between. This CDR3 comprises 17 residues. Per germline, CDR1 SGHRS and CDR2 YFSETQ. CDR3 nucleotide sequence: TGCGCCAGCAGCTTGAGGGGCCAGGCTGATACTCCAGAAAAACTGTTTTTT. Its protein is CASSLRGQADTPEKLFF.